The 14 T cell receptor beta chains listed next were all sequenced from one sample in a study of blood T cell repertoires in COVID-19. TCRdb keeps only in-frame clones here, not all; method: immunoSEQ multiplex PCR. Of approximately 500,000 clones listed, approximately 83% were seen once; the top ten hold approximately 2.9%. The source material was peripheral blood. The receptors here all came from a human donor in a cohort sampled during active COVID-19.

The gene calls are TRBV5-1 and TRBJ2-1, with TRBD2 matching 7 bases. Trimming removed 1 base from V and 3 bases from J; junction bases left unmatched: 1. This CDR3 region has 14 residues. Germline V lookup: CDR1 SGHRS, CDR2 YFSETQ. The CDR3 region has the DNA TGCGCCAGCAGCTTGAGCGGGAACTACAATGAGCAGTTCTTC. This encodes CASSLSGNYNEQFF.

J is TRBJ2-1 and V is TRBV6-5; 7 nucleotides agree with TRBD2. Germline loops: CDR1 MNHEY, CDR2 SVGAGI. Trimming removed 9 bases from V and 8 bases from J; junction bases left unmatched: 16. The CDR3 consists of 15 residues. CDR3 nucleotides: TGTGCCAGTCGACTGTGGGACGGGGGGAGAGATGAGCAGTTCTTC. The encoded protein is CASRLWDGGRDEQFF.

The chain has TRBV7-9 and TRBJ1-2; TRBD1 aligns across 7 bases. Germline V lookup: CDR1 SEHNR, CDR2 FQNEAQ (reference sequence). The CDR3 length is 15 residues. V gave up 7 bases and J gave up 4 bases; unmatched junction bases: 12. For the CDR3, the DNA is TGTGCCAGCACGAAGGACAGGCCAATAATCTATGGCTACACCTTC. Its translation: CASTKDRPIIYGYTF.

The CDR3, as DNA: TGTGCCAGCAGTGAGGGCAGGGAGGGCACAGATACGCAGTATTTT. This sequence encodes CASSEGREGTDTQYF. This chain connects TRBV6-1 to TRBJ2-3; possibly TRBD2 for D (6 bases). The V gene lost 3 bases and the J gene lost 1 base, with 11 bases spanning the gap. Per germline, CDR1 MNHNS and CDR2 SASEGT. The CDR3 is made up of 15 amino acids.

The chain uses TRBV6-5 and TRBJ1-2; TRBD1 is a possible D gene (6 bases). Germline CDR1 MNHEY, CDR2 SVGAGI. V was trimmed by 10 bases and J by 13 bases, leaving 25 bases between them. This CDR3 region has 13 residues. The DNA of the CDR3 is TGTGCCACGCAGACAGGAGAGGGTGAGAGGAGCACCTTC. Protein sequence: CATQTGEGERSTF.

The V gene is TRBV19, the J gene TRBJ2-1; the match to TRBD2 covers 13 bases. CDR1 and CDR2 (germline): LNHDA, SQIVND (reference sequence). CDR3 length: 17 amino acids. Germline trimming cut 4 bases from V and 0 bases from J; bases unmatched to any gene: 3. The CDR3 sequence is CASSTGTSGISYNEQFF. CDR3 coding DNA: TGTGCCAGTAGTACCGGGACTAGCGGGATCTCCTACAATGAGCAGTTCTTC.

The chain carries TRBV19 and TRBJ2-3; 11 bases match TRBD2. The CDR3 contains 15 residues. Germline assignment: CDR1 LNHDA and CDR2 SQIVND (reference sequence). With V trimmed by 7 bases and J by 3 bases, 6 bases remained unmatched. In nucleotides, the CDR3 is TGTGCCAGTAAAACTAGCGGGAGAGGTACAGATACGCAGTATTTT. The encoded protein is CASKTSGRGTDTQYF.

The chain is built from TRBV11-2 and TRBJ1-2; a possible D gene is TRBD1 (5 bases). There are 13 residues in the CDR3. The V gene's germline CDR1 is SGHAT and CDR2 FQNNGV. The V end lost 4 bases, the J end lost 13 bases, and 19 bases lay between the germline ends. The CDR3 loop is CASSSPGGGSRTF. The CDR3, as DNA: TGTGCCAGCAGCTCCCCCGGGGGGGGTTCGCGCACCTTC.

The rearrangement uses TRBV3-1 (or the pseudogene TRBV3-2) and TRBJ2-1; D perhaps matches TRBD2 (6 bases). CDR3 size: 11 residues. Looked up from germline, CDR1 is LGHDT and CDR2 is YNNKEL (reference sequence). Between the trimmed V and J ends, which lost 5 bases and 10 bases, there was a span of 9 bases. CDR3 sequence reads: CASSGGDEQFF. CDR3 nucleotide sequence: TGTGCCAGCAGCGGAGGGGACGAGCAGTTCTTC.

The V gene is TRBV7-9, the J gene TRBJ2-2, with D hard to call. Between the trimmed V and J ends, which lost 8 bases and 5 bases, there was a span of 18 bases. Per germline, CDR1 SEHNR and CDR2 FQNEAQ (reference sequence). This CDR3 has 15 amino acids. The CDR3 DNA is TGTGCCAGCTCCATACGATCGACACTTACCGGGGAGCTGTTTTTT. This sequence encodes CASSIRSTLTGELFF.

In nucleotides, the CDR3 is TGTGCCAGTAGCGTGACAGGCCAAGAGACCCAGTACTTC. This encodes CASSVTGQETQYF. V is TRBV19 and J is TRBJ2-5, with D perhaps matching TRBD1 (6 bases). Germline-derived CDR1 and CDR2 are LNHDA and SQIVND (reference sequence). Trimming stripped 6 bases from V and 1 base from J, with 9 bases between. CDR3 length: 13 residues.

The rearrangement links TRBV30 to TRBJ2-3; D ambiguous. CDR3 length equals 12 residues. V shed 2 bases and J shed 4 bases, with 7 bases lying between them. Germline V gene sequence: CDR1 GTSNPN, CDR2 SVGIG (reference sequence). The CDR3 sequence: CAWSTLADTQYF. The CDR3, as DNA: TGTGCCTGGAGTACGTTAGCAGATACGCAGTATTTT.

The CDR3 loop reads CASSVAGLAGAQGEQFF. The CDR3 DNA is TGTGCCAGCAGCGTAGCAGGACTAGCGGGAGCTCAAGGAGAGCAGTTCTTC. The genes are TRBV9 and TRBJ2-1; 13 nucleotides agree with TRBD2. Germline V gene data show CDR1 as SGDLS and CDR2 as YYNGEE. This CDR3 has 17 amino acids. Germline trimming cut 0 bases from V and 10 bases from J; bases unmatched to any gene: 10.

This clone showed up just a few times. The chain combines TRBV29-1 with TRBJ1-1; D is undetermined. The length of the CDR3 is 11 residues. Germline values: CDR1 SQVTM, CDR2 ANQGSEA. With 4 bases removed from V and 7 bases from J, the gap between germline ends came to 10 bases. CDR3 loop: CSVGQVDEAFF. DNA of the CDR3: TGCAGCGTTGGGCAGGTTGATGAAGCTTTCTTT.